The clone carrying this T cell receptor (beta chain) occurred many times. The junction shows a germline mismatch at one end, possibly a read error. The data are from a study of CD8 T cells in ankylosing spondylitis. Via MiXCR, TCRdb re-called the 5' RACE reads, giving one row per CDR3 protein. In the table there are approximately 350,000 distinct CDR3 sequences, roughly 14% of which are singletons. Germline CDR1 MNHEY, CDR2 SMNVEV (reference sequence). This CDR3 contains 15 residues. The sequence came from a male donor with ankylosing spondylitis or in good health (not recorded which). V gene TRBV27 combines with J gene TRBJ2-2; TRBD1 matches at 7 bases. Sequencing input: blood, either unsorted or a sorted T cell fraction (not recorded which). CDR3 loop: CASSFGTANTGELFF. The CDR3 coding sequence is TGCGCCAGCAGCTTCGGGACAGCGAACACCGGGGAGCTGTTTTTT.